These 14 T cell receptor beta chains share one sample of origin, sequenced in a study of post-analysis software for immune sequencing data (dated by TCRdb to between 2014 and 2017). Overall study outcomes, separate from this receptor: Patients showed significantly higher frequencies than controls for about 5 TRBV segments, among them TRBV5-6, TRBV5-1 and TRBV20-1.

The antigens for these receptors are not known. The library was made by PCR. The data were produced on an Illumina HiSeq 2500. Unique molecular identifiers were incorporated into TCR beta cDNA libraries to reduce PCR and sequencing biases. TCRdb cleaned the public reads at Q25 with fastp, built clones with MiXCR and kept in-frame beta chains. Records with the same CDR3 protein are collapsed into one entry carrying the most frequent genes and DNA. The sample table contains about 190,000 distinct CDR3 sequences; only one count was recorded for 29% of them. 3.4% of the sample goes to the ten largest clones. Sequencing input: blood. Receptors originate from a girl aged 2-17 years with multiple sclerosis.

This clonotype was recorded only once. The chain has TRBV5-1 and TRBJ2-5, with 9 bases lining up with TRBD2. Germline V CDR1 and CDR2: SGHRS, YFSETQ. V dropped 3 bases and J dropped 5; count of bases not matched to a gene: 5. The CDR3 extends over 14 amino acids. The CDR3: CASSSGTSRETQYF. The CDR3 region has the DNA TGCGCCAGCAGCTCCGGGACTAGCAGGGAGACCCAGTACTTC.

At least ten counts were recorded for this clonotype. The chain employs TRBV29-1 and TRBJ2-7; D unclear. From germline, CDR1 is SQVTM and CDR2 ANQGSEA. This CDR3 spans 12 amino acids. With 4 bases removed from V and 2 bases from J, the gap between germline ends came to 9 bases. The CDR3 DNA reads TGCAGCGTTGGCCCAGGCCCCTACGAGCAGTACTTC. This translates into CSVGPGPYEQYF.

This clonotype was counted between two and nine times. The CDR3 protein is CASSLRSGSYNEQFF. The CDR3, as DNA: TGCGCCAGCAGCTTGCGCAGCGGCTCCTACAATGAGCAGTTCTTC. This chain connects TRBV5-1 to TRBJ2-1, with D possibly being TRBD2 (5 bases). Trimming took off 1 base at V and 0 bases at J, with 8 bases between the two ends. Germline V lookup: CDR1 SGHRS, CDR2 YFSETQ. This CDR3 contains 15 residues.

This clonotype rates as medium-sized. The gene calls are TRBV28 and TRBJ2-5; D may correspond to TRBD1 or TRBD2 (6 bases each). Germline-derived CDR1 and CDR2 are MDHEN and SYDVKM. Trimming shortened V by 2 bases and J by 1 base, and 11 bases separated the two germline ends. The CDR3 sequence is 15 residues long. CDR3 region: CASSLTGGGQETQYF. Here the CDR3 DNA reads TGTGCCAGCAGTTTAACCGGGGGCGGCCAAGAGACCCAGTACTTC.

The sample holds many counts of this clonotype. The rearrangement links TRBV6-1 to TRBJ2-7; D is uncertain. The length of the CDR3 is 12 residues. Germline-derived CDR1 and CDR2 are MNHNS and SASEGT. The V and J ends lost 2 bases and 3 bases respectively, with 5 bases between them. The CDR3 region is CASSESGYEQYF. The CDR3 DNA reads TGTGCCAGCAGTGAATCAGGCTACGAGCAGTACTTC.

The CDR3 reads CSATRMTYNEQFF. CDR3 nucleotide sequence: TGCAGTGCGACACGAATGACCTACAATGAGCAGTTCTTC. This chain connects TRBV20-1 to TRBJ2-1, with D uncertain. Germline-derived CDR1 and CDR2 are DFQATT and SNEGSKA (reference sequence). This CDR3 comprises 13 residues. V gave up 6 bases and J gave up 2 bases, with 11 bases separating them.

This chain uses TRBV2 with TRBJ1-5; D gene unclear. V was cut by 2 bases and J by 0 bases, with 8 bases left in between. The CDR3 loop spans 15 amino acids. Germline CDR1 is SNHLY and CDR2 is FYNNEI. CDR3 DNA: TGTGCCAGCAGTGAAAGGACTGTTAGCAATCAGCCCCAGCATTTT. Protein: CASSERTVSNQPQHF. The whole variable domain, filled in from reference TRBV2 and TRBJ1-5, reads EPEVTQTPSHQVTQMGQEVILRCVPISNHLYFYWYRQILGQKVEFLVSFYNNEISEKSEIFDDQFSVERPDGSNFTLKIRSTKLEDSAMYFCASSERTVSNQPQHFGDGTRLSIL.

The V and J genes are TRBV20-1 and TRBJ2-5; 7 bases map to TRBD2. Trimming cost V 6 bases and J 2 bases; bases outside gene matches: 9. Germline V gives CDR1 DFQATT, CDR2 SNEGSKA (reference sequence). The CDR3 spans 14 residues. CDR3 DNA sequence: TGCAGTGCCCAAAGGGGAGCGGGGCAAGAGACCCAGTACTTC. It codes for CSAQRGAGQETQYF.

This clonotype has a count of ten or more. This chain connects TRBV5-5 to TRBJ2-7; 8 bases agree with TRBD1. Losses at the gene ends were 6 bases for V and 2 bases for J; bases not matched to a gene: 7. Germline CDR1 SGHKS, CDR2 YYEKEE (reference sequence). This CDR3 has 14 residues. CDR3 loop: CASTRTGKAYEQYF. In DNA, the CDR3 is TGTGCCAGCACCCGGACAGGGAAAGCCTACGAGCAGTACTTC.

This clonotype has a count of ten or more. CDR3 DNA sequence: TGTGCCTGGAGTTGGGGCGCCGAGCAGTACTTC. This translates into CAWSWGAEQYF. The genes are TRBV30 and TRBJ2-7, with D perhaps TRBD1 (5 bases). The CDR3 extends over 11 amino acids. Germline lookup yields CDR1 GTSNPN and CDR2 SVGIG (reference sequence). V was shortened by 2 bases and J by 6 bases, with 8 bases between the two germline ends.

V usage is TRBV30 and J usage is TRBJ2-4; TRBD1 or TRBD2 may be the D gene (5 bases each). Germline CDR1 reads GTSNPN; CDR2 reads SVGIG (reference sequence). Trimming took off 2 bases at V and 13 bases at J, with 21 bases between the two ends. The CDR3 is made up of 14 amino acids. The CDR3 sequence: CAWSMTVAGGEQYF. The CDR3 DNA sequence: TGTGCCTGGAGTATGACAGTCGCCGGTGGGGAGCAGTACTTC.

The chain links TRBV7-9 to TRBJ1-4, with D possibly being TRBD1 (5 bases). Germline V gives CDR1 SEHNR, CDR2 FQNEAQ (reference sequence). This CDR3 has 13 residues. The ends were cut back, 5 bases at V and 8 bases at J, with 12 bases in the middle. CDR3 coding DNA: TGTGCCAGCAGCCTCGGGACGCGAGAAAAACTGTTTTTT. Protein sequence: CASSLGTREKLFF.

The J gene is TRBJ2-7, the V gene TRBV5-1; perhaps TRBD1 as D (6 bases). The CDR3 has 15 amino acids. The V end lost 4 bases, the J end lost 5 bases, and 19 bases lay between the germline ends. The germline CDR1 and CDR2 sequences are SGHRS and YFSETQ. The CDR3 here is CASSLSRTALDEQYF. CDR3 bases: TGCGCCAGCAGCCTATCCCGGACAGCTCTCGACGAGCAGTACTTC.

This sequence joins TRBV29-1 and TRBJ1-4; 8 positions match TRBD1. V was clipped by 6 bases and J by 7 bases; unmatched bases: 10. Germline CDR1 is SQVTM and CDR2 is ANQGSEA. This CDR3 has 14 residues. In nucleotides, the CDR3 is TGCAGCGTCGCCTCACAGGGGGACAGTGAAAAACTGTTTTTT. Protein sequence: CSVASQGDSEKLFF.